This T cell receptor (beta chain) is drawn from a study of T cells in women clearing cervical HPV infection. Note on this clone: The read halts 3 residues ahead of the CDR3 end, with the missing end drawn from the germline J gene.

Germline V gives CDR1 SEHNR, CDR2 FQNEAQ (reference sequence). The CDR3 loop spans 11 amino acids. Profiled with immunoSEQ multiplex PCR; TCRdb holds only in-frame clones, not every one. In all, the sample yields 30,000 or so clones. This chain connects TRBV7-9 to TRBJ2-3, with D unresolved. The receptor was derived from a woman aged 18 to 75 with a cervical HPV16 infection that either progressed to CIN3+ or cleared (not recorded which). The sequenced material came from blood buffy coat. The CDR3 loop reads CASASLETQYF. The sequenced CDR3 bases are TGTGCCAGCGCCTCCTTAGAGACG.